This is a list of T cell receptor beta chains from one sample in a study of graft-versus-host responses after intestinal transplantation. Profiling relied on immunoSEQ multiplex PCR, and the TCRdb table lists in-frame clones only, not all of them. In the table there are over 90,000 clones, roughly 91% of which are singletons. These receptors have no identified antigens. The sequences come from unstimulated CD4+ T cells sorted from spleen or lymph node cells, collected before transplant. These receptors originate from a human donor who was the organ donor for an intestinal transplant. Both conserved end residues are part of each CDR3. A D gene is named only where the DNA matches it firmly. Size values are once, few and many counts, or a class for expanded clones, and some rows have none.

v_call	clone_size	j_call	d_call	cdr3_aa	cdr3_nt
TRBV4-2	NA	TRBJ1-2	NA	CASSQETGIGGYTF	TGTGCCAGCAGCCAGGAAACAGGTATCGGGGGCTACACCTTC
TRBV27	NA	TRBJ1-2	TRBD1	CASSPDRAGNYGYTF	TGTGCCAGCAGCCCAGACAGGGCTGGAAACTATGGCTACACCTTC
TRBV6-6	few	TRBJ1-2	TRBD1	CASRSYRGGYTF	TGTGCCAGCAGAAGCTACAGGGGTGGCTACACCTTC
TRBV7-8	NA	TRBJ1-6	NA	CASSLVAGNSPLHF	TGTGCCAGCAGCTTAGTGGCGGGAAATTCACCCCTCCACTTT
TRBV18	NA	TRBJ2-5	NA	CASSLDSVRRETQYF	TGTGCCAGCTCACTAGACAGCGTCAGGCGGGAGACCCAGTACTTC
TRBV19	once	TRBJ1-5	NA	CASSPTWYASQPQHF	TGTGCCAGTAGCCCCACATGGTACGCAAGTCAGCCCCAGCATTTT
TRBV6-4	NA	TRBJ2-3	TRBD2	CASSDSALAGGPADTQYF	TGTGCCAGCAGTGACTCCGCACTAGCGGGGGGGCCAGCAGATACGCAGTATTTT
TRBV4-3	NA	TRBJ1-5	TRBD1	CASSQDRTQGGQPQHF	TGCGCCAGCAGCCAAGATAGGACGCAGGGGGGTCAGCCCCAGCATTTT
TRBV6-6	NA	TRBJ1-2	NA	CASSYLAGTRKNGYTF	TGTGCCAGCAGTTATCTTGCCGGGACAAGGAAGAATGGCTACACCTTC
TRBV4-2	NA	TRBJ1-2	NA	CASSQDGGGYTF	TGTGCCAGCAGCCAAGACGGGGGAGGCTACACCTTC
TRBV6-1	NA	TRBJ2-1	NA	CAARLGPIVGEQFF	TGTGCCGCCAGGTTAGGCCCTATAGTCGGTGAGCAGTTCTTC
TRBV28	NA	TRBJ2-1	TRBD2	CASSFIGGGSDEQFF	TGTGCCAGCAGTTTTATCGGGGGGGGGAGCGATGAGCAGTTCTTC
TRBV18	NA	TRBJ1-6	NA	CASSLNEGSVPLHF	TGTGCCAGCTCACTGAATGAGGGATCGGTACCCCTCCACTTT
TRBV7-9	NA	TRBJ1-2	TRBD1	CASSLGGRGRDGYTF	TGTGCCAGCAGCTTAGGCGGCAGGGGGCGTGATGGCTACACCTTC
TRBV18	NA	TRBJ2-7	TRBD1	CASSGTGDWEQYF	TGTGCCAGCTCAGGGACAGGGGACTGGGAGCAGTACTTC
TRBV4-3	NA	TRBJ2-7	NA	CASSKWSSYEQYF	TGCGCCAGCAGCAAATGGAGCTCCTACGAGCAGTACTTC
TRBV25-1	NA	TRBJ2-6	TRBD2	CASGLAGAGANVLTF	TGTGCCAGTGGACTAGCGGGGGCTGGGGCCAACGTCCTGACTTTC
TRBV5-6	NA	TRBJ1-2	TRBD1	CASNLGTASYGYTF	TGTGCCAGCAACTTGGGGACAGCGAGCTATGGCTACACCTTC
TRBV27	NA	TRBJ1-4	TRBD1	CASSYDRVGEKLFF	TGTGCCAGCAGTTATGACAGGGTTGGCGAAAAACTGTTTTTT
TRBV6-1	NA	TRBJ1-2	NA	CASSSGQSVYYGYTF	TGTGCCAGCAGTTCCGGACAGAGCGTCTACTATGGCTACACCTTC
TRBV11-2	once	TRBJ1-2	TRBD1	CASSLRDRGDYGYTF	TGTGCCAGCAGCTTGCGGGACAGGGGTGACTATGGCTACACCTTC
TRBV7-8	NA	TRBJ1-1	NA	CASSTGSTEAFF	TGTGCCAGCAGCACAGGGTCCACTGAAGCTTTCTTT
TRBV6-1	once	TRBJ2-7	TRBD1	CASSGTEGQQLYEQYF	TGTGCCAGCAGTGGTACCGAGGGACAGCAACTCTACGAGCAGTACTTC
TRBV9	NA	TRBJ2-5	NA	CASSVESTETQYF	TGTGCCAGCAGCGTAGAAAGCACGGAGACCCAGTACTTC